Each of the 16 T cell receptor beta chains below was sequenced from the same sample in a study of T-cell memory formation after mild COVID-19. MiXCR, run by TCRdb on the 5' RACE reads, gives a single entry per CDR3 protein. There are approximately 480,000 distinct CDR3 sequences in the sample; 18% occur only once, and 12% lies in the top ten. Source material: PBMCs or a T cell subset sorted from them (not recorded which). Receptors originate from an adult woman who had mild COVID-19 (a few samples of this study predate the infection). Cell type and time point are not known.

This clonotype was found a few times. The chain has TRBV20-1 and TRBJ2-2; 9 bases are a match to TRBD1. Germline values: CDR1 DFQATT, CDR2 SNEGSKA (reference sequence). This CDR3 spans 15 amino acids. V lost 6 bases, J lost 2 bases, and 7 bases stayed unmatched. The CDR3 protein is CSAERTGANTGELFF. The DNA for the CDR3 is TGCAGTGCAGAAAGGACAGGGGCCAACACCGGGGAGCTGTTTTTT.

In its sample, this clonotype was seen many times. V and J are TRBV7-2 and TRBJ1-1; D is uncertain. The germline V gene has CDR1 SGHTA and CDR2 FQGNSA. The CDR3 contains 13 residues. V was pared by 6 bases and J by 5 bases, with 13 bases between. CDR3 sequence (DNA): TGTGCCAGCAGTCAACCACGGGTTACTGAAGCTTTCTTT. Translating gives CASSQPRVTEAFF.

V and J are TRBV7-9 and TRBJ2-5; no clear D. The germline V gene has CDR1 SEHNR and CDR2 FQNEAQ (reference sequence). CDR3 length equals 12 residues. Trimming left V 4 bases short and J 4 bases short, with 7 bases between. This chain's CDR3 is CASSWASETQYF. CDR3 sequence (DNA): TGTGCCAGCAGCTGGGCATCAGAGACCCAGTACTTC.

The V and J genes are TRBV4-3 and TRBJ2-3, with D possibly matching TRBD2 (6 bases). From germline, CDR1 is LGHNA and CDR2 YSLEER. V lost 4 bases and J 2 bases, leaving 22 bases between the germline ends. The CDR3 is 18 residues long. CDR3 amino acids: CASSPRPGLSYLTDTQYF. DNA for the CDR3: TGCGCCAGCAGCCCACGGCCGGGACTCTCTTACCTCACAGATACGCAGTATTTT.

This clonotype was seen only a few times. This chain links TRBV4-1 with TRBJ2-7; D is possibly TRBD1 (6 bases). Trimming took off 2 bases at V and 6 bases at J, with 17 bases between the two ends. Looked up from germline, CDR1 is MGHRA and CDR2 is YSYEKL. This CDR3 contains 15 residues. The CDR3 here is CASSQSIQGWAEQYF. The CDR3 DNA reads as TGCGCCAGCAGCCAATCGATCCAGGGGTGGGCCGAGCAGTACTTC.

The chain combines TRBV2 with TRBJ2-1; 7 bases fit TRBD1. Unmatched junction bases numbered 7, after V lost 6 bases and J lost 5 bases. Germline V gene lookup returns CDR1 SNHLY and CDR2 FYNNEI. This CDR3 has 14 residues. The CDR3, as DNA: TGTGCCAGCAGAAGACAGGGAGTTGACAATGAGCAGTTCTTC. This sequence encodes CASRRQGVDNEQFF.

This clonotype was detected only a few times. The genes are TRBV30 and TRBJ2-1; weak D call: TRBD1 (5 bases). There are 12 residues in the CDR3. V lost 1 base and J 5 bases, leaving 6 bases between the germline ends. Looked up from germline, CDR1 is GTSNPN and CDR2 is SVGIG (reference sequence). DNA for the CDR3: TGTGCCTGGAGTGAGGGGCACAATGAGCAGTTCTTC. It is translated as CAWSEGHNEQFF.

This clonotype appeared a few times. CDR3 sequence reads: CASSQDGAHTEAFF. The CDR3 DNA reads TGTGCCAGCAGCCAAGATGGCGCCCACACTGAAGCTTTCTTT. This sequence joins TRBV4-2 and TRBJ1-1; D gene ambiguous. Germline lookup yields CDR1 LGHNA and CDR2 YNFKEQ. V lost 0 bases and J 3 bases, leaving 8 bases between the germline ends. The CDR3 extends over 14 amino acids.

The chain uses TRBV21-1 and TRBJ1-2; the table's TRBD1 call for D was not verified on the DNA. TRBV21-1 is labeled a pseudogene. The CDR3 consists of 15 residues. The CDR3 reads CASSKWTDLNYGYTF. The CDR3 DNA reads as TGTGCCAGCAGCAAATGGACAGATCTCAACTATGGCTACACCTTC.

This clonotype was found a few times. The chain carries TRBV6-2 or TRBV6-3 and TRBJ2-7, with TRBD2 matching over 8 bases. With 0 bases clipped from V and 0 bases from J, the junction kept 7 bases outside the gene matches. The CDR3 runs 17 residues. Germline V gives CDR1 MNHEY, CDR2 SVGEGT. CDR3 residues: CASSYSAREALSYEQYF. For the CDR3, the DNA is TGTGCCAGCAGTTACTCTGCGCGGGAGGCCCTCTCCTACGAGCAGTACTTC.

This clonotype was observed a few times. The chain recombines TRBV6-5 with TRBJ1-1; D is unclear. V shed 0 bases and J shed 1 base, with 9 bases lying between them. The length of the CDR3 is 15 residues. In germline, CDR1 is MNHEY, CDR2 SVGAGI. CDR3 DNA sequence: TGTGCCAGCAGTTACTCGATCCGGCCGAACACTGAAGCTTTCTTT. This codes for CASSYSIRPNTEAFF.

This clonotype was observed a handful of times. The genes are TRBV7-3 and TRBJ2-5, with 7 bases aligning to TRBD2. J was trimmed by 2 bases and V by 4 bases; bases with no gene match: 7. Germline V gene lookup returns CDR1 SGHTA and CDR2 FQGTGA. CDR3 size: 15 residues. CDR3 in amino acids: CASSSRMGGQETQYF. DNA of the CDR3: TGTGCCAGCAGCTCCCGAATGGGGGGGCAAGAGACCCAGTACTTC.

To note about this clonotype: The junction shows a germline mismatch at one end, possibly a read error. The chain recombines TRBV7-7 with TRBJ2-2; 14 bases match TRBD2. The CDR3 runs 17 residues. Looked up from germline, CDR1 is SSHAT and CDR2 is FNYEAQ (reference sequence). This CDR3 is CASSWGLAGDETGELFF. CDR3 nucleotides: TGTGCTAGCAGCTGGGGACTAGCGGGAGATGAGACCGGGGAGCTGTTTTTT.

The chain combines TRBV18 with TRBJ2-7; a possible D gene is TRBD2 (5 bases). This CDR3 comprises 14 residues. Per germline, CDR1 KGHSH and CDR2 LQKENI. V lost 1 base to trimming and J lost 0 bases, with 7 bases between them. In DNA form, the CDR3 reads TGTGCCAGCTCACCACTCGGGGACTCCTACGAGCAGTACTTC. Translating it yields CASSPLGDSYEQYF.

This clonotype turned up a few times. The chain couples TRBV12-3 or TRBV12-4 to TRBJ2-5; D may match TRBD1 or TRBD2 (5 bases each). CDR3 length: 13 amino acids. V dropped 6 bases and J dropped 7 bases, with 15 bases sitting between them. The CDR3 DNA reads as TGTGCCAGCAGCTACGACGGGACGGGGACCCAGTACTTC. It codes for CASSYDGTGTQYF.

This clonotype was detected a few times. The rearrangement uses TRBV7-6 and TRBJ2-5; D unclear. Germline assignment: CDR1 SGHVS and CDR2 FNYEAQ. The ends were cut back, 7 bases at V and 4 bases at J, with 10 bases in the middle. There are 12 residues in the CDR3. The CDR3, as DNA: TGTGCCAGCACCCTAACGGGAGAGACCCAGTACTTC. Translated, it gives CASTLTGETQYF. The complete variable domain, with remaining parts taken from reference TRBV7-6 and TRBJ2-5, reads GAGVSQSPRYKVTKRGQDVALRCDPISGHVSLYWYRQALGQGPEFLTYFNYEAQQDKSGLPNDRFSAERPEGSISTLTIQRTEQRDSAMYRCASTLTGETQYFGPGTRLLVL.